Following are 6 T cell receptor beta chains from one sample sequenced in a study of blood T cell repertoires in COVID-19. Assay: immunoSEQ multiplex PCR; the TCRdb copy retains only in-frame clones and omits some. The sample lists about 48,000 clones; around 87% were seen once. Sequenced: peripheral blood. The source of these receptors is a human donor in a cohort sampled during active COVID-19.

The chain couples TRBV18 to TRBJ2-3; weak D call: TRBD2 (5 bases). The V and J ends lost 6 bases and 5 bases respectively, with 12 bases between them. Germline V gives CDR1 KGHSH, CDR2 LQKENI. The CDR3 is 13 amino acids. The CDR3 region is CASSSSGRDTQYF. As DNA, the CDR3 is TGTGCCAGCTCCTCCAGTGGGAGAGATACGCAGTATTTT.

The chain combines TRBV6-6 with TRBJ2-5; the match to TRBD2 covers 10 bases. The CDR3 sequence is 14 residues long. Germline CDR1 is MNHNY and CDR2 is SVGAGI (reference sequence). V was pared by 0 bases and J by 5 bases, with 0 bases of the junction left unmatched. CDR3 DNA sequence: TGTGCCAGCAGTTACTCAGCGGGAGGGGAGACCCAGTACTTC. Translating gives CASSYSAGGETQYF.

V gene TRBV6-5 combines with J gene TRBJ1-2, with D perhaps matching TRBD1 (5 bases). This CDR3 has 14 residues. Trimming stripped 5 bases from V and 5 bases from J, with 15 bases between. Per germline, CDR1 MNHEY and CDR2 SVGAGI. The CDR3 DNA is TGTGCCAGCAGTCCCTCCCGCTCAGGGTATGGCTACACCTTC. Translated: CASSPSRSGYGYTF.

The chain couples TRBV19 to TRBJ2-7; the D is unclear. V was cut by 5 bases and J by 3 bases, with 29 bases left in between. CDR1 is LNHDA and CDR2 is SQIVND in the germline V gene (reference sequence). The CDR3 runs 19 residues. CDR3 loop: CASSVKLPFTEIVNYEQYF. CDR3 DNA sequence: TGTGCCAGTAGTGTCAAATTACCCTTTACTGAAATTGTTAACTACGAGCAGTACTTC.

The rearrangement joins TRBV5-4 to TRBJ1-6; D not resolved. V lost 3 bases, J lost 0 bases, and 4 bases lay in between. This CDR3 region has 14 residues. CDR1 and CDR2 (germline): SGHNT, YYREEE (reference sequence). CDR3 in amino acids: CASSSSSYNSPLHF. CDR3 DNA: TGTGCCAGCAGCTCTAGCTCCTATAATTCACCCCTCCACTTT. The entire variable domain, with the rest obtained from reference TRBV5-4 and TRBJ1-6, is as follows: ETGVTQSPTHLIKTRGQQVTLRCSSQSGHNTVSWYQQALGQGPQFIFQYYREEENGRGNFPPRFSGLQFPNYSSELNVNALELDDSALYLCASSSSSYNSPLHFGNGTRLTVT.

The chain carries TRBV29-1 and TRBJ2-1; 10 bases are a match to TRBD2. The CDR3 extends over 14 amino acids. The V gene end was trimmed by 4 bases and the J gene end by 5 bases; junction bases not matched to a gene: 5. The germline V gene encodes CDR1 SQVTM and CDR2 ANQGSEA. CDR3 coding DNA: TGCAGCGTTGTACTAGCGGGGTCGAACAATGAGCAGTTCTTC. Its protein is CSVVLAGSNNEQFF.